The rows below give T cell receptor beta chains drawn from one sample of a study of shared clonotypes between healthy human individuals. Libraries were prepared by immunoSEQ multiplex PCR; TCRdb keeps only in-frame clonotypes and omits some of them. The sample contains some 2.1 million clones, around 95% of which appear only once. Specimen: naive CD8+ T cells from PBMCs. Receptors were obtained from a man aged 18 to 30 in good health. Some clones in this sample may be carry-over from other donors' samples. The CDR3 runs from the conserved cysteine through the conserved F or W. The order of the fields is CDR3 length, J gene, V gene, CDR3 protein.

15,TRBJ2-2,TRBV5-1,CASSLTGTNTGELFF
16,TRBJ2-7,TRBV18,CASSYTGDGRSREQYF
14,TRBJ2-7,TRBV13,CASSSLTGGYEQYF
15,TRBJ2-2,TRBV11-2,CAGSVGSWLTGELFF
15,TRBJ1-5,TRBV4-1,CASSHPGQGNQPQHF
15,TRBJ2-2,TRBV7-3,CARRQYLLDTGELFF
14,TRBJ2-7,TRBV6-5,CASSSGLAGSEQYF
16,TRBJ1-2,TRBV7-2,CASNTGAGRGYYGYTF
13,TRBJ2-5,TRBV2,CASSEGLAETQYF
16,TRBJ1-1,TRBV28,CASSQDRGRKYTEAFF
14,TRBJ1-1,TRBV6-5,CASSRTTFGTEAFF
11,TRBJ2-3,TRBV30,CAWRDTDTQYF
15,TRBJ2-3,TRBV27,CASTPRGGSTDTQYF
13,TRBJ2-7,TRBV10-2,CASSDSGSYEQYF
13,TRBJ2-2,TRBV7-9,CASSLVGGPELFF
16,TRBJ2-1,TRBV27,CASSLSPRGSDNEQFF
15,TRBJ2-7,TRBV4-1,CASSRSGTGDYEQYF
15,TRBJ2-3,TRBV28,CASSFSAGVTDTQYF
12,TRBJ2-1,TRBV9,CASSSLGNEQFF
14,TRBJ2-1,TRBV19,CASSISGFGDEQFF
17,TRBJ1-1,TRBV5-5,CASSLWPEITGGAEAFF
15,TRBJ2-7,TRBV2,CASRISSGLPYEQYF
12,TRBJ1-1,TRBV6-5,CASSYDLVEAFF
14,TRBJ2-7,TRBV28,CASSLGLAPHEQYF
12,TRBJ2-7,TRBV5-6,CASSLELGEQYF
16,TRBJ1-1,TRBV9,CASSPGGFRLNTEAFF
13,TRBJ2-7,TRBV4-1,CASSHGEGYEQYF
16,TRBJ2-5,TRBV9,CASSPGVAGSQETQYF
17,TRBJ2-2,TRBV28,CASSVPGLASNTGELFF
14,TRBJ2-3,TRBV19,CASSIKLISATQYF
18,TRBJ2-7,TRBV7-3,CASSSLLAGGPVPYEQYF
14,TRBJ2-3,TRBV2,CASSDGTAEEKQYF
13,TRBJ2-7,TRBV7-9,CASSFPGPSEQYF
19,TRBJ2-3,TRBV6-1,CASSVFARGGGSVSDTQYF
15,TRBJ1-1,TRBV7-2,CASSPRYNWGTEAFF
16,TRBJ2-3,TRBV28,CASTLTSGSEEDTQYF
14,TRBJ2-3,TRBV7-9,CASSPPRRQDTQYF
16,TRBJ1-1,TRBV28,CASSLVRQAMNTEAFF
13,TRBJ2-7,TRBV27,CASSSWESFEQYF
16,TRBJ2-7,TRBV27,CASSSLGADTTYEQYF
16,TRBJ2-2,TRBV9,CASSGRGTAGTGELFF
14,TRBJ2-7,TRBV11-2,CASRDQSPTYEQYF
15,TRBJ2-7,TRBV7-9,CASSLEVSGTYEQYF
14,TRBJ2-5,TRBV7-3,CASSFRRGQETQYF
15,TRBJ1-1,TRBV28,CASGGTGFMNTEAFF
15,TRBJ2-4,TRBV30,CAWDGTGKDKNIQYF
15,TRBJ1-4,TRBV7-8,CASSLTRRYNEKLFF
17,TRBJ2-1,TRBV7-2,CASSPWVSGVIHNEQFF
13,TRBJ1-4,TRBV27,CASRTGRDEKLFF
16,TRBJ2-6,TRBV4-3,CASSQDFGSGANVLTF
10,TRBJ2-5,TRBV29-1,CSAQGETQYF
13,TRBJ1-4,TRBV27,CASRRSFGEKLFF
12,TRBJ2-5,TRBV29-1,CSALGGQETQYF
13,TRBJ2-5,TRBV9,CASSADRRETQYF